This entry features one T cell receptor (beta chain) sequence. This sample was included in a study of cytomegalovirus exposure and HLA in healthy donors. Amplification used 60 Vbeta primers and 13 Jbeta primers. Data came from immunoSEQ multiplex PCR; TCRdb stores just in-frame clones and leaves some out. There are approximately 190,000 clones in the sample; approximately 78% occur only once, and around 14% lies in the top ten. CDR3 length: 11 amino acids. Trimming left V 6 bases short and J 5 bases short, with 10 bases between. From germline, CDR1 is DFQATT and CDR2 SNEGSKA (reference sequence). The sequenced material came from PBMCs. J is TRBJ2-5 and V is TRBV20-1; D is perhaps TRBD2 (6 bases). This clonotype originated in a woman aged 25-40 years in good health and CMV-seropositive. The CDR3 reads CSALGGETQYF. In DNA, the CDR3 is TGCAGTGCCCTCGGAGGGGAGACCCAGTACTTC.